These 12 T cell receptor beta chains were sequenced from one sample in a study of beta chain features in type 1 diabetes. The whole isolated RNA underwent reverse transcription, so sequencing captured expressed TCRB transcripts. The data were produced by immunoSEQ multiplex PCR, yet TCRdb's version contains in-frame clones alone and is incomplete. Of roughly 240,000 clones in the sample, 13% to 15% were seen once. Sequenced sample: naive CD4+ T cells from blood. The receptors come from a woman in her thirties or forties in good health.

The chain links TRBV5-6 to TRBJ2-2; TRBD1 agrees at 9 bases. Per germline, CDR1 SGHDT and CDR2 YYEEEE. The CDR3 has 13 residues. V was clipped by 7 bases and J by 3 bases; unmatched bases: 1. The CDR3 sequence: CASGTGYTGELFF. In DNA, the CDR3 is TGTGCCAGCGGGACAGGGTACACCGGGGAGCTGTTTTTT. The full variable domain, its missing parts supplied by reference TRBV5-6 and TRBJ2-2, is DAGVTQSPTHLIKTRGQQVTLRCSPKSGHDTVSWYQQALGQGPQFIFQYYEEEERQRGNFPDRFSGHQFPNYSSELNVNALLLGDSALYLCASGTGYTGELFFGEGSRLTVL.

This clone was observed a few times. This chain links TRBV18 with TRBJ2-7; D unresolved. V gave up 5 bases and J gave up 1 base, with 12 bases separating them. The germline CDR1 and CDR2 sequences are KGHSH and LQKENI. The CDR3 is 14 residues long. CDR3 sequence (DNA): TGTGCCAGCTCAAGGCCCGAACAGTCCTACGAGCAGTACTTC. Amino acids: CASSRPEQSYEQYF.

This clone was picked up many times. The chain has TRBV29-1 and TRBJ1-2; D gene ambiguous. This CDR3 is 11 amino acids long. Trimming cost V 1 base and J 5 bases, with 5 bases left between them. In germline, CDR1 is SQVTM, CDR2 ANQGSEA. CDR3 DNA: TGCAGCGTTGAAGGGCCATATGGCTACACCTTC. This gives the protein CSVEGPYGYTF.

V and J are TRBV12-5 and TRBJ2-3; TRBD1 is a possible D gene (5 bases). V was clipped by 6 bases and J by 5 bases, with 21 bases between them. CDR1 and CDR2 from the germline V gene are LGHNT and FRNRAP. This CDR3 comprises 16 residues. The DNA of the CDR3 is TGTGCTAGTGGGGGGCAGTCAAAAGGGGCTAGAGATACGCAGTATTTT. It yields the protein CASGGQSKGARDTQYF.

This clone was seen a few times. The chain couples TRBV19 to TRBJ2-3; D gene unclear. Germline loops: CDR1 LNHDA, CDR2 SQIVND (reference sequence). This CDR3 is 15 amino acids long. Trimming pared 3 bases from V and 1 base from J, leaving 11 bases between. The CDR3 bases are TGTGCCAGTAGTATCCCTTTCGGTCGCACAGATACGCAGTATTTT. The encoded protein is CASSIPFGRTDTQYF.

This chain links TRBV19 with TRBJ1-5, with 9 bases fitting TRBD1. Trimming cost V 8 bases and J 0 bases; bases outside gene matches: 5. This CDR3 is 15 amino acids long. Germline loops: CDR1 LNHDA, CDR2 SQIVND (reference sequence). The CDR3 DNA sequence: TGTGCCAGTCGGACAGGGGCCATTAGCAATCAGCCCCAGCATTTT. This codes for CASRTGAISNQPQHF.

This clone was counted between two and nine times. J is TRBJ2-2 and V is TRBV5-1; D is ambiguous. This CDR3 has 14 residues. With 4 bases removed from V and 5 bases from J, the gap between germline ends came to 12 bases. The V gene's germline CDR1 is SGHRS and CDR2 YFSETQ. CDR3 DNA: TGCGCCAGCAGCCCAGAGACACGGACCGGGGAGCTGTTTTTT. As protein: CASSPETRTGELFF.

The rearrangement links TRBV5-1 to TRBJ1-4; D is possibly TRBD1 (5 bases). The CDR3 totals 14 residues. Per the germline V gene, CDR1 is SGHRS and CDR2 is YFSETQ. V was cut by 4 bases and J by 8 bases, with 15 bases left in between. The CDR3 bases are TGCGCCAGCAGCGCCGGGACTGCCGTGGAAAAACTGTTTTTT. Translated, it gives CASSAGTAVEKLFF.

The chain combines TRBV13 with TRBJ2-5; perhaps TRBD2 as D (5 bases). This CDR3 comprises 15 residues. The germline V gene encodes CDR1 PRHDT and CDR2 FYEKMQ (reference sequence). The V gene lost 5 bases and the J gene lost 5 bases, with 18 bases spanning the gap. As DNA, the CDR3 is TGTGCCAGCAGCGGACGGGGTATAAGCCTCGAGACCCAGTACTTC. As protein: CASSGRGISLETQYF. The full variable domain, its missing parts supplied by reference TRBV13 and TRBJ2-5, is AAGVIQSPRHLIKEKRETATLKCYPIPRHDTVYWYQQGPGQDPQFLISFYEKMQSDKGSIPDRFSAQQFSDYHSELNMSSLELGDSALYFCASSGRGISLETQYFGPGTRLLVL.

The chain uses TRBV4-1 and TRBJ1-2, with 9 nucleotides matching TRBD1. The CDR3 contains 14 residues. V shed 3 bases, J shed 6 bases, and the junction held 5 bases outside the gene matches. The germline V gene encodes CDR1 MGHRA and CDR2 YSYEKL. CDR3 protein: CASSQPTGGDGYTF. CDR3 nucleotide sequence: TGCGCCAGCAGCCAGCCCACAGGGGGCGATGGCTACACCTTC.

This clone was detected a few times. The chain combines TRBV5-1 with TRBJ1-5, with D possibly TRBD1 on 5 matching bases. The V end lost 0 bases, the J end lost 2 bases, and 15 bases lay between the germline ends. Germline CDR1 SGHRS, CDR2 YFSETQ. The CDR3 has 17 amino acids. CDR3 residues: CASSLEPSGNRNQPQHF. DNA of the CDR3: TGCGCCAGCAGCTTGGAACCGTCAGGGAATCGCAATCAGCCCCAGCATTTT.

As for this clone: This specimen includes other DNA sequences encoding the same CDR3. CDR3 in amino acids: CASSLPGTAGTGELFF. The CDR3 bases are TGCGCCAGCAGCTTGCCCGGGACAGCGGGTACCGGGGAGCTGTTTTTT. The chain is built from TRBV5-1 and TRBJ2-2, with TRBD1 as a possible D gene (7 bases). The CDR3 extends over 16 amino acids. V lost 1 base and J 5 bases, leaving 15 bases between the germline ends. Germline loops: CDR1 SGHRS, CDR2 YFSETQ.